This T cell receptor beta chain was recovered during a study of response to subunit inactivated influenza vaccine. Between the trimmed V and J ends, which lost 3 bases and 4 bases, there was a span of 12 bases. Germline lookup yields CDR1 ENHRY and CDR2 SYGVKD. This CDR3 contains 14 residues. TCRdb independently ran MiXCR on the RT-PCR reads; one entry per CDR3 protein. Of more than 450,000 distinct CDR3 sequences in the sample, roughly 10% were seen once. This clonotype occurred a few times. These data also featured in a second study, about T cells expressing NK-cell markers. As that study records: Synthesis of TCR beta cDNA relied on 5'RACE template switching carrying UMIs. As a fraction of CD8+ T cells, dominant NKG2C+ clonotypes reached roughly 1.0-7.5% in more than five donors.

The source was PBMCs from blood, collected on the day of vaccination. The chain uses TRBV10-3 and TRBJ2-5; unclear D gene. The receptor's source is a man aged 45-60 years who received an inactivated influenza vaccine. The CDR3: CAISDGSARETQYF. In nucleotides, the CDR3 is TGTGCCATCAGTGACGGTTCGGCAAGAGAGACCCAGTACTTC.